This TCR beta chain was captured by sequencing in a study of blood T cell repertoires in COVID-19. Study-wide context: Italy, Spain and the United States were the sources of the convalescent and acute COVID-19 samples. In each case, the material was cDNA or gDNA derived from T cells, B-cell-depleted T cells, or PBMCs.

Original processing notes: Counts of nucleated cells, estimated from reference gene primer amplification, were obtained. Clones were sequenced by immunoSEQ multiplex PCR, and TCRdb holds only the in-frame ones, with some missing. That table supplies the V and J calls and clone size; D and trimming were determined from the DNA. The repertoire consists of 400,000 or so clones, with roughly 89% occurring once and the leading ten covering roughly 0.76%. Seattle participants joined during active infection and were tracked over time. V was pared by 3 bases and J by 2 bases, with 4 bases of the junction left unmatched. This CDR3 has 14 residues. Looked up from germline, CDR1 is MNHEY and CDR2 is SMNVEV (reference sequence).

J is TRBJ2-7 and V is TRBV27, with 7 bases lining up with TRBD1. The sequenced sample was peripheral blood. This receptor was identified in a man between 18 and 35 years old with COVID-19, enrolled during active disease. The CDR3 coding sequence is TGTGCCAGCAGTTTTTCCGGGACAGCCTACGAGCAGTACTTC. Its protein is CASSFSGTAYEQYF.